Listed here are 13 T cell receptor beta chains from one sample, sequenced in a study of technical replicates of blood from a few donors. Sequencing was performed with immunoSEQ multiplex PCR; in TCRdb, only in-frame clones are kept and a portion is missing. The sample lists approximately 85,000 clones; nearly 95% were seen once. The sample consisted of T cells isolated from PBMCs. Source of these receptors: a human donor in good health.

The chain has TRBV6-5 and TRBJ1-2; no definite D call. Germline V lookup: CDR1 MNHEY, CDR2 SVGAGI. This CDR3 has 14 residues. Trimming removed 2 bases from V and 1 base from J, with 8 bases in between. The CDR3 loop is CASSYQQSNYGYTF. Here the CDR3 DNA reads TGTGCCAGCAGTTACCAACAGAGTAACTATGGCTACACCTTC.

V is TRBV5-1 and J is TRBJ2-7; D unclear. CDR3 length: 15 residues. Between the trimmed V and J ends, which lost 3 bases and 5 bases, there was a span of 18 bases. Germline V lookup: CDR1 SGHRS, CDR2 YFSETQ. CDR3 sequence reads: CASSSYLDPSDEQYF. CDR3 bases: TGCGCCAGCAGCTCATATCTCGATCCAAGCGACGAGCAGTACTTC.

The chain combines TRBV5-5 with TRBJ2-3; a weak D match, TRBD2 (6 bases). With 1 base removed from V and 6 bases from J, the gap between germline ends came to 18 bases. The CDR3 extends over 16 amino acids. Germline assignment: CDR1 SGHKS and CDR2 YYEKEE (reference sequence). CDR3 nucleotide sequence: TGTGCCAGCAGCTTGTTTGGCGGGGCCCCAGCGGATACGCAGTATTTT. Amino acid sequence: CASSLFGGAPADTQYF.

This clone was observed once. The chain has TRBV5-1 and TRBJ1-4; unclear D gene. V lost 0 bases to trimming and J lost 6 bases, with 6 bases between them. The CDR3 totals 13 residues. Per germline, CDR1 SGHRS and CDR2 YFSETQ. CDR3 sequence (DNA): TGCGCCAGCAGCTTGGGACAAGATGAAAAACTGTTTTTT. This translates into CASSLGQDEKLFF.

This chain joins TRBV9 and TRBJ2-4; the match to TRBD2 covers 10 bases. CDR3 length: 14 residues. Germline V gene lookup returns CDR1 SGDLS and CDR2 YYNGEE. V was pared by 3 bases and J by 12 bases, with 9 bases of the junction left unmatched. In nucleotides, the CDR3 is TGTGCCAGCAGCGAGAGCGGGGGGGCTTCGCATCAGTACTTC. Its translation is CASSESGGASHQYF.

The chain links TRBV7-9 to TRBJ2-1, with D unclear. Trimming removed 1 base at V and 7 bases at J, with 8 bases between. Germline assignment: CDR1 SEHNR and CDR2 FQNEAQ (reference sequence). The CDR3 loop spans 13 amino acids. This CDR3 is CASSLELVNEQFF. The CDR3 DNA sequence: TGTGCCAGCAGCTTAGAGCTGGTTAATGAGCAGTTCTTC.

The chain combines TRBV28 with TRBJ1-1; D uncertain. V dropped 3 bases and J dropped 11 bases, with 13 bases sitting between them. The germline CDR1 and CDR2 sequences are MDHEN and SYDVKM. The CDR3 is 12 amino acids. The CDR3 DNA reads as TGTGCCAGCAGTTTCTCAGGTCCTTGGGCTTTCTTT. This codes for CASSFSGPWAFF.

The V and J genes are TRBV5-1 and TRBJ2-7; possible D gene TRBD1, 6 bases. Germline values: CDR1 SGHRS, CDR2 YFSETQ. V gave up 3 bases and J gave up 1 base, with 17 bases separating them. The CDR3 has 16 amino acids. The CDR3 here is CASSSSPRDTSYEQYF. The CDR3 bases are TGCGCCAGCAGCTCGTCTCCCCGGGACACTTCCTACGAGCAGTACTTC.

The V gene is TRBV29-1, the J gene TRBJ2-2; TRBD2 is a possible D gene (5 bases). Trimming shortened V by 2 bases and J by 6 bases, and 13 bases separated the two germline ends. The CDR3 has 14 amino acids. Germline values: CDR1 SQVTM, CDR2 ANQGSEA. The CDR3 spells CSVESGIGAGELFF. CDR3 sequence (DNA): TGCAGCGTTGAATCCGGGATTGGGGCCGGGGAGCTGTTTTTT.

The rearrangement joins TRBV19 to TRBJ1-2; D ambiguous. Germline V gene lookup returns CDR1 LNHDA and CDR2 SQIVND (reference sequence). V dropped 6 bases and J dropped 0 bases, with 17 bases sitting between them. This CDR3 comprises 16 residues. The CDR3 here is CASRAKAFGSNYGYTF. CDR3 sequence (DNA): TGTGCCAGTAGGGCCAAAGCGTTTGGTTCTAACTATGGCTACACCTTC.

This rearrangement joins TRBV4-1 to TRBJ2-5; the D gene is possibly TRBD2 (5 bases). In germline, CDR1 is MGHRA, CDR2 YSYEKL. This CDR3 has 15 residues. Deletions cut 0 bases from V and 5 bases from J, with 13 bases between. The DNA of the CDR3 is TGCGCCAGCAGCCAAGAACTGGAGGTCGTTGAGACCCAGTACTTC. This codes for CASSQELEVVETQYF.

The V call is TRBV6-5, the J call TRBJ2-1; 8 positions match TRBD2. Germline trimming cut 7 bases from V and 4 bases from J; bases unmatched to any gene: 9. The V gene's germline CDR1 is MNHEY and CDR2 SVGAGI. The CDR3 spans 15 residues. The CDR3 protein is CASKYSGTPYNEQFF. In DNA, the CDR3 is TGTGCCAGCAAATATAGCGGGACCCCATACAATGAGCAGTTCTTC.

This CDR3 reads CASYNRRGGYGYTF. In nucleotides, the CDR3 is TGTGCCAGCTACAATCGACGGGGTGGCTATGGCTACACCTTC. The V gene is TRBV6-1, the J gene TRBJ1-2; D is ambiguous. Germline V gene lookup returns CDR1 MNHNS and CDR2 SASEGT. The CDR3 covers 14 residues. V was trimmed by 8 bases and J by 4 bases, leaving 17 bases between them.